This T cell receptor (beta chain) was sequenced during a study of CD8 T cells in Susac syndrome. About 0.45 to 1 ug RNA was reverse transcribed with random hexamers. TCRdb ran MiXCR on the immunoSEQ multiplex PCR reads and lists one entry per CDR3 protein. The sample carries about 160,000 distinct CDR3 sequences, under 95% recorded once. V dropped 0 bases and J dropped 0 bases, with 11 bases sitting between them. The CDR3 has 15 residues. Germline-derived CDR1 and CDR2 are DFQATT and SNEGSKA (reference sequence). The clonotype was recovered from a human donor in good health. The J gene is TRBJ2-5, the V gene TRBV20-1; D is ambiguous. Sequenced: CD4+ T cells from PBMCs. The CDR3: CSAREMGPDQETQYF. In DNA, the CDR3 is TGCAGTGCTAGAGAAATGGGTCCGGACCAAGAGACCCAGTACTTC.